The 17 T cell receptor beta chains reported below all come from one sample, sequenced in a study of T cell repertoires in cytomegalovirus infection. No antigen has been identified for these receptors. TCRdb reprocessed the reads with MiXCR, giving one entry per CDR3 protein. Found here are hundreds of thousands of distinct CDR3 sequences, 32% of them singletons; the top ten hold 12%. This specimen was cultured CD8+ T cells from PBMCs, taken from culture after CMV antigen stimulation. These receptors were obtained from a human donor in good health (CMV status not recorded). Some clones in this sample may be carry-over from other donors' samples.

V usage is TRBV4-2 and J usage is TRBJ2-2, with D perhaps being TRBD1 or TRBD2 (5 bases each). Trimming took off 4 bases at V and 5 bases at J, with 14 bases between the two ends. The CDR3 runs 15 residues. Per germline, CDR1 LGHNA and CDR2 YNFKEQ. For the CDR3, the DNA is TGTGCCAGCAGCCTGGGGACGGATGATACCGGGGAGCTGTTTTTT. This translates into CASSLGTDDTGELFF.

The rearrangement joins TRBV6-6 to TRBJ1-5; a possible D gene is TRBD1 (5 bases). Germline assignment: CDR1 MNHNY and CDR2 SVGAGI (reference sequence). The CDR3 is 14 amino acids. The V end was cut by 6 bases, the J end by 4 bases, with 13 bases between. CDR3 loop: CASSLRTPNQPQHF. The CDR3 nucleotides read TGTGCCAGCAGCCTTCGGACACCTAATCAGCCCCAGCATTTT.

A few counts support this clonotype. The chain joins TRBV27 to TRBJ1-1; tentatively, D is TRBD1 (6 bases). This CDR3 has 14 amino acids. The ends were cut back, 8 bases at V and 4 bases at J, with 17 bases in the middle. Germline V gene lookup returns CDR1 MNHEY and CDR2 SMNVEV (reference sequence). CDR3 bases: TGTGCCAGCGGCACGGGGGGCGTATCCACTGAAGCTTTCTTT. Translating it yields CASGTGGVSTEAFF.

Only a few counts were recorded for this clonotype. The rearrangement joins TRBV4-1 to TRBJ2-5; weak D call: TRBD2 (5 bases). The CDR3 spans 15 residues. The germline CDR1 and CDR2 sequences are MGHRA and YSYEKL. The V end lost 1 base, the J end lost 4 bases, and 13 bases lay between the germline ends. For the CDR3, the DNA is TGCGCCAGCAGCCAAGCATGGGGAGTCGGAGAGACCCAGTACTTC. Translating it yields CASSQAWGVGETQYF.

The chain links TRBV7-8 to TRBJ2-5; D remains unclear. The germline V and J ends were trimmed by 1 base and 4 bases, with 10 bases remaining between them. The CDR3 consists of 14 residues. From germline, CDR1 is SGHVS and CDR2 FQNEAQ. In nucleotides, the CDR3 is TGTGCCAGCAGCTTAGTATCCCGGGTAGAGACCCAGTACTTC. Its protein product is CASSLVSRVETQYF. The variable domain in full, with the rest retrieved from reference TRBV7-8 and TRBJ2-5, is GAGVSQSPRYKVAKRGQDVALRCDPISGHVSLFWYQQALGQGPEFLTYFQNEAQLDKSGLPSDRFFAERPEGSVSTLKIQRTQQEDSAVYLCASSLVSRVETQYFGPGTRLLVL.

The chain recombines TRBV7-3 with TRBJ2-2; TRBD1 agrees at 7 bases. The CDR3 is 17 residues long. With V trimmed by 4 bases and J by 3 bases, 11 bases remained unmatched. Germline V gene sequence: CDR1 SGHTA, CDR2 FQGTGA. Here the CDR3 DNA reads TGTGCCAGCAGCTCAAAGGACAGGAAGGTGGACACCGGGGAGCTGTTTTTT. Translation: CASSSKDRKVDTGELFF.

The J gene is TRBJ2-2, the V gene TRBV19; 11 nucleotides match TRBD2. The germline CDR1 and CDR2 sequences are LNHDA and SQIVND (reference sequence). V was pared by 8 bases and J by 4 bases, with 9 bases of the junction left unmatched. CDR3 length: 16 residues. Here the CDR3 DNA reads TGTGCCAGTTGCCCCTATAGCGGGGGGGGCACCGGGGAGCTGTTTTTT. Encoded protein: CASCPYSGGGTGELFF.

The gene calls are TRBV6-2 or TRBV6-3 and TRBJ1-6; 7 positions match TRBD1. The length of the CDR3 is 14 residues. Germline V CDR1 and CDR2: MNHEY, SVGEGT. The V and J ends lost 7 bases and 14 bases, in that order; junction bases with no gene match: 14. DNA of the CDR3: TGTGCCAGCACCATCGGGACAGCTATCATCACCCTCCACTTT. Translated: CASTIGTAIITLHF.

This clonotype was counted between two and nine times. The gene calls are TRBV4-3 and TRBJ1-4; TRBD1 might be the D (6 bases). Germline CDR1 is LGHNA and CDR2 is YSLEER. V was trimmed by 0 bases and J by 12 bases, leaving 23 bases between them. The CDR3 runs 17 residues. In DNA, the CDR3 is TGCGCCAGCAGCCAAGATCTTGAGACAGGCCCAGGAGGAGAACTGTTTTTT. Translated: CASSQDLETGPGGELFF.

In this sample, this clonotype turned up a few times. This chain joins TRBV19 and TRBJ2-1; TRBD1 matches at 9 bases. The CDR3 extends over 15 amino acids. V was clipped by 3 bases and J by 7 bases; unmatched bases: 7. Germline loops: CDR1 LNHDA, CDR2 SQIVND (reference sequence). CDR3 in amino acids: CASSMDRGSRNEQFF. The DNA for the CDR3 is TGTGCCAGTAGTATGGACAGGGGTTCAAGGAATGAGCAGTTCTTC. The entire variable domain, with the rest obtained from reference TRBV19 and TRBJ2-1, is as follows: DGGITQSPKYLFRKEGQNVTLSCEQNLNHDAMYWYRQDPGQGLRLIYYSQIVNDFQKGDIAEGYSVSREKKESFPLTVTSAQKNPTAFYLCASSMDRGSRNEQFFGPGTRLTVL.

The CDR3 DNA is TGTGCCAGCAGTTCCCTAACAGTAGGGGATAATGAAAAACTGTTTTTT. Its translation: CASSSLTVGDNEKLFF. V is TRBV28 and J is TRBJ1-4, with D perhaps TRBD1 (5 bases). CDR3 size: 16 residues. Trimming shortened V by 4 bases and J by 4 bases, and 16 bases separated the two germline ends. Germline V gene lookup returns CDR1 MDHEN and CDR2 SYDVKM.

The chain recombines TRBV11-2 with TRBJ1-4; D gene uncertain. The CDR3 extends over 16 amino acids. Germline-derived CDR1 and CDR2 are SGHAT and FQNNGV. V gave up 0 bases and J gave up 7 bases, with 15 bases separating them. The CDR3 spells CASSLDQWRVSEKLFF. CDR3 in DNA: TGTGCCAGCAGCTTAGATCAGTGGAGGGTTAGTGAAAAACTGTTTTTT.

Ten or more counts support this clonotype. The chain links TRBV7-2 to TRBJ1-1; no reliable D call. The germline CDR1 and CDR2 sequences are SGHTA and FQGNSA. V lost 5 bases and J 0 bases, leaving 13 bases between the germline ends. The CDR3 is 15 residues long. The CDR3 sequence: CASSTLEGMNTEAFF. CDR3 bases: TGTGCCAGCAGCACCTTAGAGGGTATGAACACTGAAGCTTTCTTT.

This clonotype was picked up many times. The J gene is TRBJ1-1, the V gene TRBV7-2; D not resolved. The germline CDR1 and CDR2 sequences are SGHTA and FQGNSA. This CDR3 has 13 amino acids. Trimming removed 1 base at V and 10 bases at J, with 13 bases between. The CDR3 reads CASSLEIWSGAFF. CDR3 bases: TGTGCCAGCAGCTTAGAAATTTGGAGTGGAGCTTTCTTT.

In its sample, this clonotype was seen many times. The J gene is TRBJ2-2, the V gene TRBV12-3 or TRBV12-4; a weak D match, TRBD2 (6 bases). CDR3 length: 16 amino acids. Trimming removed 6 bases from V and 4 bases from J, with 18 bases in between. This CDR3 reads CASSSSGLGGTGELFF. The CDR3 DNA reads TGTGCCAGCAGCTCCTCGGGTCTGGGGGGCACCGGGGAGCTGTTTTTT.

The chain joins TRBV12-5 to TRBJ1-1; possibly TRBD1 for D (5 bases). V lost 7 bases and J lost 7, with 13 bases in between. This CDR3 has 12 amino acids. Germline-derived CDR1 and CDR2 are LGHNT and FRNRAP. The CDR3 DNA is TGTGCTAGTGTTCTGCAGGGCGTTGAAGCTTTCTTT. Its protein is CASVLQGVEAFF.

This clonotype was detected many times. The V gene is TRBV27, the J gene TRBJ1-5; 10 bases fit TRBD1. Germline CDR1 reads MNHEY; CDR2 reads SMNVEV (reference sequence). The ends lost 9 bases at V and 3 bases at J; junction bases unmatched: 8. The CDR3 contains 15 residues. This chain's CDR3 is CASSPGQGFNQPQHF. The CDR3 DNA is TGTGCCAGTAGTCCGGGACAGGGGTTCAATCAGCCCCAGCATTTT.